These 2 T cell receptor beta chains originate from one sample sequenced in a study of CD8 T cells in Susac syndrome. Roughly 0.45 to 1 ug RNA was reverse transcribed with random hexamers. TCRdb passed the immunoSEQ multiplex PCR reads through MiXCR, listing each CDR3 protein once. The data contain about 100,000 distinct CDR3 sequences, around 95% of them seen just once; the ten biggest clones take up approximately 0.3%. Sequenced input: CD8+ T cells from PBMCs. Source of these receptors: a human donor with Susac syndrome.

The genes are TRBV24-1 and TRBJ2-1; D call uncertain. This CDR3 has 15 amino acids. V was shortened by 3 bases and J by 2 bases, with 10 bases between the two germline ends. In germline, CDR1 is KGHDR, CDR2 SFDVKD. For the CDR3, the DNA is TGTGCCACCAGTGATCCCAGACTTCCCTACAATGAGCAGTTCTTC. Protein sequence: CATSDPRLPYNEQFF.

For the CDR3, the DNA is TGTGCCACCAGCAGAGATCCAGTGTCGCAGTATTTT. Residues: CATSRDPVSQYF. The rearrangement links TRBV15 to TRBJ2-3; D is undetermined. The germline V gene has CDR1 LNHNV and CDR2 YYDKDF (reference sequence). Trimming cost V 0 bases and J 10 bases, with 8 bases left between them. The CDR3 runs to 12 residues.